The present T cell receptor (beta chain) was sequenced within a study of OX40 agonist ivuxolimab in advanced cancers. At the level of the study: Partial responses were achieved by three patients, one with hepatocellular carcinoma and two with cutaneous melanoma.

Sequencing used immunoSEQ multiplex PCR; TCRdb keeps in-frame clones, though not all of them. The sample records roughly 62,000 clones, about 92% being singletons. The study, taken as a whole, reports: Patients who responded partially at 0.1-3.0 mg/kg showed clonal expansion ranking among the lowest. Within 6 weeks, CD4+ and CD8+ blood T cells expanded clonally at 0.1 to 3.0 mg/kg. CD8+ T cells showed, on average, more clonal expansion than CD4+ cells.

The CDR3 extends over 13 amino acids. The V and J ends lost 4 bases and 3 bases respectively, with 11 bases between them. Per germline, CDR1 SGHRS and CDR2 YFSETQ. A single count supports this clone. The antigen remains unidentified. The V call is TRBV5-1, the J call TRBJ2-7; D might be TRBD2 (6 bases). This clonotype was sampled from an adult with an advanced solid tumor such as melanoma, head and neck, liver or kidney cancer. This specimen consisted of CD4+ or CD8+ T cells sorted from blood, obtained in a trial of the OX40 agonist ivuxolimab. The CDR3 nucleotides read TGCGCCAGCAGCCCGACGGGAGTCTACGAGCAGTACTTC. As protein: CASSPTGVYEQYF. Variable domain in full (rest from reference TRBV5-1 and TRBJ2-7): KAGVTQTPRYLIKTRGQQVTLSCSPISGHRSVSWYQQTPGQGLQFLFEYFSETQRNKGNFPGRFSGRQFSNSRSEMNVSTLELGDSALYLCASSPTGVYEQYFGPGTRLTVT.